This T cell receptor (beta chain) was identified in a study of OX40 agonist ivuxolimab in advanced cancers. Overall study: Partial responses were observed in three patients, of whom one had hepatocellular carcinoma and two had cutaneous melanoma.

TCRdb keeps only in-frame clones here, not all; method: immunoSEQ multiplex PCR. The sample yields about 69,000 clones, approximately 93% seen once. The CDR3 loop spans 16 amino acids. With 6 bases clipped from V and 5 bases from J, the junction kept 12 bases outside the gene matches. CDR1 is MDHEN, CDR2 SYDVKM, per germline. The clonotype comes from an adult with an advanced solid tumor such as melanoma, head and neck, liver or kidney cancer. The rearrangement uses TRBV28 and TRBJ2-5; 10 bases are a match to TRBD1. The source was CD4+ or CD8+ T cells sorted from blood, collected in a trial of the OX40 agonist ivuxolimab. The CDR3, as DNA: TGTGCCAGCAGCGAAGCCGGGACAGGGGTTGTCGAGACCCAGTACTTC. Encoded protein: CASSEAGTGVVETQYF.